This passage covers 11 T cell receptor beta chains from one sample sequenced in a study of T cell clonality in common variable immunodeficiency. Profiling relied on immunoSEQ multiplex PCR, and the TCRdb table lists in-frame clones only, not all of them. The sample presents some 38,000 clones, none singletons. The sequencing sample was made of peripheral blood mononuclear cells. All receptors come from a person aged 18 to 70 in good health.

Concerning this clone itself: With the read ending 3 residues before the CDR3 end, the germline J gene is used to fill in that end. The chain has TRBV20-1 and TRBJ2-3; no clear D. This CDR3 contains 16 residues. Germline values: CDR1 DFQATT, CDR2 SNEGSKA (reference sequence). The CDR3: CSARGPGTNSNQPQYF. The covered CDR3 bases are TGCAGTGCTAGAGGACCCGGCACAAATAGCAATCAGCCG.

This clone has a count of ten or more. Coverage ceases 3 residues before the CDR3 finishes, and the germline J gene fills in the end. V is TRBV19 and J is TRBJ2-3; 10 bases match TRBD1. The CDR3 contains 14 residues. The ends lost 9 bases at V and 4 bases at J; junction bases unmatched: 7. CDR1 and CDR2 (germline): LNHDA, SQIVND (reference sequence). CDR3 loop: CASQRQGASDTQYF. The sequenced CDR3 bases are TGTGCCAGCCAGAGACAGGGGGCGTCAGATACG.

For this clone: The read is 3 residues too short to cover the CDR3 end, so that end is filled in from the germline J gene. This sequence joins TRBV11-3 and TRBJ2-3; TRBD1 agrees at 8 bases. The V gene end was trimmed by 5 bases and the J gene end by 5 bases; junction bases not matched to a gene: 9. Germline CDR1 is SGHNT and CDR2 is YENEEA. This CDR3 is 15 amino acids long. The CDR3 DNA, read in part, is TGTGCCAGCAGCGCCTCGACAGGGGTGGGAGATACG. Translation gives CASSASTGVGDT. In full, the CDR3 is CASSASTGVGDTQYF.

At least ten counts were recorded for this clone. The CDR3 extends 3 residues past the end of the read, so its final part is completed from the germline J gene. This sequence joins TRBV11-3 and TRBJ2-2, with a possible D match to TRBD1 (6 bases). Looked up from germline, CDR1 is SGHNT and CDR2 is YENEEA. The V end was cut by 5 bases, the J end by 5 bases, with 9 bases between. The CDR3 contains 13 residues. The chain's CDR3 is CASSVQGTGELFF. The CDR3 DNA, read in part, is TGTGCCAGCAGCGTACAGGGAACCGGGGAG.

This clone has ten or more counts. The read is 3 residues too short to cover the CDR3 end, so that end is filled in from the germline J gene. The V and J genes are TRBV20-1 and TRBJ2-1; D remains ambiguous. V lost 1 base, J lost 9 bases, and 16 bases lay in between. The germline CDR1 and CDR2 sequences are DFQATT and SNEGSKA (reference sequence). There are 14 residues in the CDR3. The sequenced CDR3 bases are TGCAGTGCTAGAGTGGGTCAACTTGGCGGTGAG. The encoded protein is CSARVGQLGGE. The full CDR3 is CSARVGQLGGEQFF.

By share, this clone counts as medium-sized. The CDR3 end is not reached by the read, which stops 3 residues before it; the germline J gene fills it in. This sequence joins TRBV6-4 and TRBJ2-3; TRBD2 agrees at 8 bases. This CDR3 spans 14 amino acids. Germline CDR1 reads MRHNA; CDR2 reads SNTAGT. V lost 8 bases and J lost 0; bases outside the gene matches: 4. The covered CDR3 bases are TGTGCCAGCTCTGCGGGAGGTAGCACAGATACG. This codes for CASSAGGSTDT. The CDR3 as a whole reads CASSAGGSTDTQYF.

This clone was seen ten or more times. The read stops 3 residues short of the end of the CDR3; the missing end is completed from the germline J gene. V usage is TRBV16 and J usage is TRBJ2-3; 13 bases are a match to TRBD2. CDR1 is KGHSY and CDR2 is FQNENV in the germline V gene. V lost 2 bases and J lost 3; bases outside the gene matches: 5. The CDR3 totals 17 residues. CDR3 bases read: TGTGCCAGCAGCCAAACCGTGACTAGCGGGAGGACAGATACG. Protein sequence: CASSQTVTSGRTDT. The complete CDR3 reads CASSQTVTSGRTDTQYF.

This clone was counted at least ten times. The CDR3 end is not reached by the read, which stops 3 residues before it; the germline J gene fills it in. The chain joins TRBV20-1 to TRBJ1-3, with D perhaps matching TRBD1 (5 bases). Germline lookup yields CDR1 DFQATT and CDR2 SNEGSKA (reference sequence). Trimming left V 2 bases short and J 2 bases short, with 10 bases between. The CDR3 consists of 14 residues. The CDR3 loop reads CSARRGETGNTIYF. The CDR3 bases that were read are TGCAGTGCTAGACGGGGGGAGACTGGAAACACC.

This clone was seen many times. Partial CDR3 DNA: TGCGCCAGCAGCCGGAACCGGGACAGGGGCGAAAAA. It codes for CASSRNRDRGEK. The full CDR3 protein reads CASSRNRDRGEKLFF. The V and J genes are TRBV4-1 and TRBJ1-4; 10 bases are shared with TRBD1. Read coverage stops 3 residues before the CDR3 terminus; the germline J gene supplies the remainder. The germline CDR1 and CDR2 sequences are MGHRA and YSYEKL. J gave up 8 bases and V 4 bases, and 7 bases lay outside the gene matches. This CDR3 comprises 15 residues.

This clone was observed at least ten times. The observed sequence ends 3 residues before the CDR3 terminus, with the missing tail filled in from the germline J gene. The genes are TRBV19 and TRBJ2-1; 8 positions match TRBD1. The CDR3 totals 15 residues. Looked up from germline, CDR1 is LNHDA and CDR2 is SQIVND (reference sequence). The V gene end was trimmed by 3 bases and the J gene end by 4 bases; junction bases not matched to a gene: 5. CDR3 residues: CASSIGQGAYNEQFF. The CDR3 bases that were read are TGTGCCAGTAGTATTGGGCAGGGGGCGTACAATGAG.

This clone was counted many times. The CDR3 end lies 3 residues beyond the end of the read and is filled in from the germline J gene. V gene TRBV7-8 combines with J gene TRBJ1-2; no definite D call. The CDR3 totals 13 residues. Germline CDR1 SGHVS, CDR2 FQNEAQ. The germline V and J ends were trimmed by 1 base and 5 bases, with 8 bases remaining between them. The CDR3 sequence: CASSLGQNYGYTF. The covered CDR3 bases are TGTGCCAGCAGCTTAGGTCAGAATTATGGC.